A single sample is the source of the 7 T cell receptor beta chains below, sequenced in a study of T-cell reconstitution after alpha-beta-depleted transplantation in children. The TCRbeta library incorporated unique molecular identifiers. TCRdb reprocessed the PCR reads with MiXCR, giving one entry per CDR3 protein. The repertoire holds about 290,000 distinct CDR3 sequences, with roughly a tenth as singletons. The input for sequencing was PBMCs, taken before TCRalphabeta/CD19-depleted stem cell transplant. These receptors all come from a boy under three years old with acute myeloid leukemia, due to receive a stem cell transplant.

The table lists this clonotype with many counts. The V and J genes are TRBV6-4 and TRBJ2-2; possibly TRBD1 for D (6 bases). V shed 5 bases and J shed 0 bases, with 10 bases lying between them. The CDR3 runs 15 residues. From germline, CDR1 is MRHNA and CDR2 SNTAGT. This CDR3 is CASSLQGTNTGELFF. DNA of the CDR3: TGTGCCAGCAGTCTACAGGGCACGAACACCGGGGAGCTGTTTTTT.

This clonotype showed up many times. The chain uses TRBV3-1 and TRBJ2-7, with TRBD1 matching over 9 bases. Per germline, CDR1 LGHDT and CDR2 YNNKEL (reference sequence). The CDR3 extends over 15 amino acids. Germline trimming cut 4 bases from V and 0 bases from J; bases unmatched to any gene: 4. As DNA, the CDR3 is TGTGCCAGCAGCCGGGACAGGGAAACCTCCTACGAGCAGTACTTC. This gives the protein CASSRDRETSYEQYF.

This clonotype was seen a handful of times. This sequence joins TRBV3-1 and TRBJ1-1; D is possibly TRBD1 (5 bases). Trimming took off 0 bases at V and 4 bases at J, with 9 bases between the two ends. The length of the CDR3 is 14 residues. Germline-derived CDR1 and CDR2 are LGHDT and YNNKEL (reference sequence). CDR3: CASSQEGQGTEAFF. CDR3 in DNA: TGTGCCAGCAGCCAAGAAGGGCAGGGCACTGAAGCTTTCTTT.

Ten or more counts support this clonotype. The chain combines TRBV7-9 with TRBJ2-1; D uncertain. The germline gives CDR1 SEHNR, CDR2 FQNEAQ (reference sequence). V was cut by 4 bases and J by 8 bases, with 6 bases left in between. CDR3 length: 11 amino acids. For the CDR3, the DNA is TGTGCCAGCAGCTCGATCGATGAGCAGTTCTTC. Translating gives CASSSIDEQFF.

This clonotype came up many times. This rearrangement joins TRBV29-1 to TRBJ2-3; TRBD1 matches at 9 bases. Trimming removed 7 bases from V and 1 base from J; junction bases left unmatched: 6. Germline CDR1 is SQVTM and CDR2 is ANQGSEA. The CDR3 length is 14 residues. CDR3 protein: CSAWDREGTDTQYF. In nucleotides, the CDR3 is TGCAGCGCCTGGGACAGGGAGGGCACAGATACGCAGTATTTT.

This clonotype was seen many times. The chain combines TRBV28 with TRBJ1-5; no firm D call. This CDR3 has 12 residues. Deletions cut 7 bases from V and 7 bases from J, with 11 bases between. Germline V gene lookup returns CDR1 MDHEN and CDR2 SYDVKM. In DNA, the CDR3 is TGTGCCAGCACCCTAAGGGAGCAGCCCCAGCATTTT. Translating gives CASTLREQPQHF.

Many counts were recorded for this clonotype. The CDR3 spells CASSSGLAGALSSYNEQFF. CDR3 nucleotides: TGTGCCAGCAGCTCGGGACTAGCGGGAGCGTTAAGCTCCTACAATGAGCAGTTCTTC. J is TRBJ2-1 and V is TRBV28, with 14 positions matching TRBD2. Losses at the gene ends were 6 bases for V and 0 bases for J; bases not matched to a gene: 10. The CDR3 is 19 amino acids. The germline V gene encodes CDR1 MDHEN and CDR2 SYDVKM.